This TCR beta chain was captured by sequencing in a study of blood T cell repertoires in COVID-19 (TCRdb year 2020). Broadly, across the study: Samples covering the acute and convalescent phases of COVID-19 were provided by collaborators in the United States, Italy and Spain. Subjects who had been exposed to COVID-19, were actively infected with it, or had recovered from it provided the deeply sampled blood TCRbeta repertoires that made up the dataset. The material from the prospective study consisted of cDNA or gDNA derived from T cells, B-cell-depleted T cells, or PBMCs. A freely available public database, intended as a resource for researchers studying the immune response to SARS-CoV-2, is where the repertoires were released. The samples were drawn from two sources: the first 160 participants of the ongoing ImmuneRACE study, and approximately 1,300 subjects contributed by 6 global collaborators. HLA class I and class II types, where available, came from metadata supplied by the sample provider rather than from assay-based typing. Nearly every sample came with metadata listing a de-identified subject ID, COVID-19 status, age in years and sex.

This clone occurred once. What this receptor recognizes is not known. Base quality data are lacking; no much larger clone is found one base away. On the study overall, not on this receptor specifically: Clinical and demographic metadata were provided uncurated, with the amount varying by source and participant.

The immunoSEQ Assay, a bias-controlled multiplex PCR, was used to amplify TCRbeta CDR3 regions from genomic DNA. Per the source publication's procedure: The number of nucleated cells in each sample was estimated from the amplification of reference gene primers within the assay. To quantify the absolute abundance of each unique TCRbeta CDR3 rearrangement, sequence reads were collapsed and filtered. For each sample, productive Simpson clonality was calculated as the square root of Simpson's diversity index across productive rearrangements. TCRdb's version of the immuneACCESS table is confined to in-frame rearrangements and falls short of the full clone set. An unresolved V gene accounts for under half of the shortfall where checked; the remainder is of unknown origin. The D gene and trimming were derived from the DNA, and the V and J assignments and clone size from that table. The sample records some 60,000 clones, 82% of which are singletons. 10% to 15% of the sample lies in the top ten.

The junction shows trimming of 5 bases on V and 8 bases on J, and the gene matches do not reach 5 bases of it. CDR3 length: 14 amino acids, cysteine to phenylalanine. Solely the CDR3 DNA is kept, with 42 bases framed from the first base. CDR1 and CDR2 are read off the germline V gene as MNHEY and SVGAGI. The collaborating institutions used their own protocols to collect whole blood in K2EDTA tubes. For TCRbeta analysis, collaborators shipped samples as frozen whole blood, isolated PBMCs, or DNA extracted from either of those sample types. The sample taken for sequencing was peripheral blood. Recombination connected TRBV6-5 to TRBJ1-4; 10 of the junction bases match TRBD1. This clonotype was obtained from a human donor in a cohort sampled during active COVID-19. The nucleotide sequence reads TGTGCCAGCAGTCCCCGGGACAGGGGCGAAAAACTGTTTTTT. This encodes CASSPRDRGEKLFF.